These 22 T cell receptor beta chains came from one sample sequenced in a study of OX40 agonist ivuxolimab in advanced cancers. Repertoires were generated with immunoSEQ multiplex PCR, while TCRdb's copy carries only in-frame clones and drops some. The sample yields around 80,000 clones, around 86% seen once. Sequences were derived from CD4+ or CD8+ T cells sorted from blood, sampled in a trial of the OX40 agonist ivuxolimab. These receptors all come from an adult with an advanced solid tumor such as melanoma, head and neck, liver or kidney cancer.

This clone turned up a few times. The chain uses TRBV19 and TRBJ2-7, with 9 bases that match TRBD1. The CDR3 runs to 14 residues. J gave up 6 bases and V 6 bases, and 9 bases lay outside the gene matches. Germline loops: CDR1 LNHDA, CDR2 SQIVND (reference sequence). For the CDR3, the DNA is TGTGCCAGTAGCCTGCCGGGACAGGGACCCGAGCAGTACTTC. Protein sequence: CASSLPGQGPEQYF. Supplemented by reference TRBV19 and TRBJ2-7, the full variable domain reads DGGITQSPKYLFRKEGQNVTLSCEQNLNHDAMYWYRQDPGQGLRLIYYSQIVNDFQKGDIAEGYSVSREKKESFPLTVTSAQKNPTAFYLCASSLPGQGPEQYFGPGTRLTVT.

The chain joins TRBV27 to TRBJ2-7, with 8 bases aligning to TRBD2. Per the germline V gene, CDR1 is MNHEY and CDR2 is SMNVEV (reference sequence). Unmatched junction bases numbered 6, after V lost 8 bases and J lost 0 bases. This CDR3 is built from 14 residues. CDR3 bases: TGTGCCAGCGGCCCGACTAGCGCCTCCTACGAGCAGTACTTC. It specifies CASGPTSASYEQYF.

V gene TRBV7-3 combines with J gene TRBJ2-5, with 9 bases aligning to TRBD1. Germline V gives CDR1 SGHTA, CDR2 FQGTGA. Trimming at V came to 5 bases and at J to 5 bases, leaving 12 bases not matched to a gene. This CDR3 region has 16 residues. The CDR3 sequence: CASSRQGQGSWETQYF. The DNA for the CDR3 is TGTGCCAGCAGCCGTCAAGGACAGGGGTCTTGGGAGACCCAGTACTTC.

This clone showed up just once. This chain uses TRBV23-1 with TRBJ2-3; 9 positions agree with TRBD2. TRBV23-1 counts as an open reading frame of uncertain function. V dropped 4 bases and J dropped 1; count of bases not matched to a gene: 6. The length of the CDR3 is 16 residues. This CDR3 reads CASSRLLAGCTDTQYF. CDR3 DNA: TGCGCCAGCAGTCGACTACTAGCGGGCTGCACAGATACGCAGTATTTT.

The chain carries TRBV14 and TRBJ2-1, with 8 bases aligning to TRBD1. This CDR3 comprises 14 residues. Germline trimming cut 4 bases from V and 7 bases from J; bases unmatched to any gene: 6. In germline, CDR1 is SGHDN, CDR2 FVKESK. The CDR3 DNA reads TGTGCCAGCAGCCCTGGACAGGGATGGAATGAGCAGTTCTTC. This encodes CASSPGQGWNEQFF. The whole variable domain, filled in from reference TRBV14 and TRBJ2-1, reads EAGVTQFPSHSVIEKGQTVTLRCDPISGHDNLYWYRRVMGKEIKFLLHFVKESKQDESGMPNNRFLAERTGGTYSTLKVQPAELEDSGVYFCASSPGQGWNEQFFGPGTRLTVL.

V gene TRBV7-2 combines with J gene TRBJ2-4; 7 positions agree with TRBD2. V gave up 4 bases and J gave up 0 bases; unmatched junction bases: 12. The CDR3 is 18 amino acids. Germline CDR1 reads SGHTA; CDR2 reads FQGNSA. The CDR3 spells CASSSGTTSPLAKNIQYF. The CDR3 DNA reads TGTGCCAGCAGCTCGGGGACTACTTCCCCGCTAGCCAAAAACATTCAGTACTTC.

This clone occurred a few times. The chain couples TRBV29-1 to TRBJ2-7, with TRBD1 as a possible D gene (6 bases). The CDR3 is 12 residues long. V gave up 1 base and J gave up 5 bases, with 9 bases separating them. The germline V gene encodes CDR1 SQVTM and CDR2 ANQGSEA. CDR3: CSVEARGDEQYF. The CDR3 DNA reads as TGCAGCGTTGAAGCCAGGGGCGACGAGCAGTACTTC.

The chain combines TRBV5-1 with TRBJ1-4, with 9 bases fitting TRBD1. The CDR3 is 14 amino acids. V shed 4 bases and J 15 bases; nucleotides not matched to a gene: 13. Germline loops: CDR1 SGHRS, CDR2 YFSETQ. Here the CDR3 DNA reads TGCGCCAGCAGCCCGGACAGGGGTGCGACGAGGTTGTTTTTT. It encodes CASSPDRGATRLFF. The full variable domain, in which reference TRBV5-1 and TRBJ1-4 provide the parts outside the CDR3, is KAGVTQTPRYLIKTRGQQVTLSCSPISGHRSVSWYQQTPGQGLQFLFEYFSETQRNKGNFPGRFSGRQFSNSRSEMNVSTLELGDSALYLCASSPDRGATRLFFGSGTQLSVL.

This clone has a single count. This rearrangement joins TRBV10-3 to TRBJ2-2, with 8 bases that match TRBD1. This CDR3 is built from 15 residues. Trimming cost V 7 bases and J 5 bases; bases outside gene matches: 9. Germline CDR1 ENHRY, CDR2 SYGVKD. This CDR3 is CAIKNWTGLTGELFF. The CDR3, as DNA: TGTGCCATCAAGAACTGGACAGGGTTGACCGGGGAGCTGTTTTTT.

This clone was found once. The chain carries TRBV6-1 and TRBJ1-5, with 7 bases matching TRBD1. J gave up 6 bases and V 0 bases, and 2 bases lay outside the gene matches. CDR3 length: 14 amino acids. The germline gives CDR1 MNHNS, CDR2 SASEGT. The CDR3 loop is CASSEAPGGQPQHF. The CDR3 bases are TGTGCCAGCAGTGAAGCGCCAGGGGGTCAGCCCCAGCATTTT.

V usage is TRBV5-6 and J usage is TRBJ2-5; no clear D. Trimming took 2 bases from V and 0 from J, leaving 14 bases between them. Germline V gene sequence: CDR1 SGHDT, CDR2 YYEEEE. The CDR3 runs to 16 residues. This CDR3 reads CASSFYKGPYQETQYF. The CDR3 DNA follows: TGTGCCAGCAGCTTCTACAAGGGTCCATACCAAGAGACCCAGTACTTC.

The J gene is TRBJ2-1, the V gene TRBV5-4, with a possible D match to TRBD2 (5 bases). Germline CDR1 SGHNT, CDR2 YYREEE (reference sequence). Trimming stripped 2 bases from V and 7 bases from J, with 16 bases between. The CDR3 length is 15 residues. The CDR3 loop is CASSLSASQENEQFF. For the CDR3, the DNA is TGTGCCAGCAGCTTATCGGCTAGCCAAGAGAATGAGCAGTTCTTC.

The chain has TRBV11-3 and TRBJ2-1; D assignment may be TRBD1 or TRBD2 (5 bases each). CDR1 is SGHNT, CDR2 YENEEA, per germline. This CDR3 region has 11 residues. V lost 5 bases, J lost 9 bases, and 8 bases lay in between. CDR3 sequence: CASSPRGEQFF. DNA for the CDR3: TGTGCCAGCAGCCCGAGGGGTGAGCAGTTCTTC. The full variable domain, with the rest looked up from reference TRBV11-3 and TRBJ2-1, is EAGVVQSPRYKIIEKKQPVAFWCNPISGHNTLYWYLQNLGQGPELLIRYENEEAVDDSQLPKDRFSAERLKGVDSTLKIQPAELGDSAVYLCASSPRGEQFFGPGTRLTVL.

The chain employs TRBV5-1 and TRBJ1-1; maybe TRBD1 (6 bases). The germline V gene has CDR1 SGHRS and CDR2 YFSETQ. The CDR3 sequence is 13 residues long. Trimming removed 4 bases at V and 1 base at J, with 8 bases between. The CDR3 DNA sequence: TGCGCCAGCAGCGAGGACAGGAACACTGAAGCTTTCTTT. It specifies CASSEDRNTEAFF.

The V gene is TRBV4-3, the J gene TRBJ1-4; TRBD1 matches at 8 bases. V shed 4 bases and J 6 bases; nucleotides not matched to a gene: 13. Germline V lookup: CDR1 LGHNA, CDR2 YSLEER. CDR3 length: 17 amino acids. CDR3 residues: CASSPRSGHRGDEKLFF. Written as DNA, the CDR3 is TGCGCCAGCAGCCCAAGATCAGGGCACAGGGGGGATGAAAAACTGTTTTTT.

This clone was seen a few times. The rearrangement links TRBV5-4 to TRBJ1-3, with TRBD1 identical over 7 bases. Germline assignment: CDR1 SGHNT and CDR2 YYREEE (reference sequence). CDR3 length equals 16 residues. After removal of 5 bases from V and 0 bases from J, the junction contained 8 bases not matched to a gene. The CDR3 spells CASSISDRISGNTIYF. CDR3 DNA: TGTGCCAGCAGTATCTCGGACAGGATCTCTGGAAACACCATATATTTT.

This chain uses TRBV12-5 with TRBJ1-5; a weak D match, TRBD1 (5 bases). Looked up from germline, CDR1 is LGHNT and CDR2 is FRNRAP. The CDR3 has 16 residues. V was trimmed by 6 bases and J by 7 bases, leaving 22 bases between them. This CDR3 reads CASGGDGGVLGQPQHF. In nucleotides, the CDR3 is TGTGCTAGTGGGGGCGACGGGGGAGTATTAGGACAGCCCCAGCATTTT. The whole variable domain, remainder taken from reference TRBV12-5 and TRBJ1-5, is DARVTQTPRHKVTEMGQEVTMRCQPILGHNTVFWYRQTMMQGLELLAYFRNRAPLDDSGMPKDRFSAEMPDATLATLKIQPSEPRDSAVYFCASGGDGGVLGQPQHFGDGTRLSIL.

The chain employs TRBV9 and TRBJ1-5; TRBD1 matches 8 bases. The V and J ends lost 4 bases and 0 bases, in that order; junction bases with no gene match: 3. The CDR3 is 15 residues long. Germline assignment: CDR1 SGDLS and CDR2 YYNGEE. This chain's CDR3 is CASSFQGASNQPQHF. CDR3 sequence (DNA): TGTGCCAGCAGCTTTCAGGGGGCTAGCAATCAGCCCCAGCATTTT.

This chain joins TRBV12-5 and TRBJ2-7, with 11 positions matching TRBD1. Germline V gene sequence: CDR1 LGHNT, CDR2 FRNRAP. V lost 6 bases to trimming and J lost 3 bases; unmatched junction nucleotides: 7. The CDR3 is 15 amino acids. The CDR3 reads CASGTDRGPFYEQYF. CDR3 nucleotide sequence: TGTGCTAGTGGAACGGACAGGGGGCCGTTCTACGAGCAGTACTTC.

V is TRBV28 and J is TRBJ2-1, with 10 bases matching TRBD1. The V and J ends lost 2 bases and 5 bases, in that order; junction bases with no gene match: 6. The CDR3 has 16 residues. The germline gives CDR1 MDHEN, CDR2 SYDVKM. The CDR3 loop reads CASSLPGTGVDNEQFF. The CDR3 DNA follows: TGTGCCAGCAGTTTACCCGGGACAGGGGTCGACAATGAGCAGTTCTTC.

This clone has a single count. The V call is TRBV28, the J call TRBJ1-2, with 7 bases identical to TRBD1. CDR3 length: 14 residues. CDR1 and CDR2 (germline): MDHEN, SYDVKM. The V gene end was trimmed by 6 bases and the J gene end by 3 bases; junction bases not matched to a gene: 7. CDR3 residues: CASRVQGLDYGYTF. The CDR3 DNA sequence: TGTGCCAGCAGGGTACAGGGGCTTGACTATGGCTACACCTTC.

The V gene is TRBV28, the J gene TRBJ2-7; D is ambiguous. This CDR3 contains 13 residues. V lost 4 bases and J lost 1, with 8 bases in between. Germline V lookup: CDR1 MDHEN, CDR2 SYDVKM. Here the CDR3 reads CASSSDSSYEQYF. The CDR3 nucleotides are TGTGCCAGCAGTTCGGATAGTTCCTACGAGCAGTACTTC.